The entry that follows covers one TCR beta chain sequence. This clonotype was detected many times. Its antigen is not yet known. Per-base qualities were not stored, and no clone one base away is much larger. The data belong to a study of CD8 T cells in ankylosing spondylitis (dated by TCRdb to the late 2010s). A note on the overall study: T cell receptor beta repertoires were profiled in healthy donors and ankylosing spondylitis patients so that disease-linked TCR variants could be found. The full study cohort comprised 20 to 30 ankylosing spondylitis patients and roughly 110 healthy donors. Samples of peripheral blood were taken, and for ankylosing spondylitis patients, synovial fluid was collected as well. Broad study findings and their caveats: A TCR beta motif of several highly homologous amino acid variants appeared characteristic of blood from ankylosing spondylitis patients. In peripheral blood, the disease-linked clones were found at relatively low frequencies and had a CD8+ phenotype. Some motif variants were previously reported in synovial fluid and blood of reactive arthritis patients, suggesting common disease-initiation mechanisms. The disease-linked clones were reported to be significantly enriched in matched synovial fluid samples from ankylosing spondylitis patients.

Taken from the germline V gene, the CDR1 and CDR2 loops are SQVTM and ANQGSEA. The cysteine opens and the phenylalanine closes a CDR3 of 12 amino acids. CDR3 DNA is the only sequence kept; it has 36 bases, read in frame from the first base. V and J lose 7 bases and 6 bases, and a span of 13 bases separates them. This sample was sequenced with an Illumina HiSeq 2500. TCR beta libraries were prepared by quantitative 5'-RACE with molecular barcodes. The authors' analysis ran thus. Disease-linked TCR variants were identified with a new computational method built on a probabilistic model of VDJ rearrangement. The public sequencing data were trimmed at Q25 with fastp and processed into clonotypes with MiXCR by TCRdb, which kept only in-frame beta chains. Identical CDR3 protein sequences are pooled into one entry, listed with their most common genes and DNA. The authors' filters were not applied to this entry. The sample table holds around 300,000 distinct CDR3 sequences, of which approximately 10% were seen once. About a tenth of the sample comes from the top ten.

Sequencing was carried out using blood, either unsorted or a sorted T cell fraction (not recorded which). The receptor comes from a female donor with ankylosing spondylitis or in good health (not recorded which). The chain is made from TRBV29-1 and TRBJ2-4; the D gene is perhaps TRBD2, on 5 matching bases. The CDR3: CSAIGAGNIQYF. Read as DNA, the sequence is TGCAGCGCTATCGGTGCGGGAAACATTCAGTACTTC. The full variable domain, completed from the reference TRBV29-1 and TRBJ2-4 proteins outside the CDR3, reads SAVISQKPSRDICQRGTSLTIQCQVDSQVTMMFWYRQQPGQSLTLIATANQGSEATYESGFVIDKFPISRPNLTFSTLTVSNMSPEDSSIYLCSAIGAGNIQYFGAGTRLSVL.